These T cell receptor beta chains were read from a single sample in a study of tumour-infiltrating T cells in Burkitt lymphoma. TCRdb's copy holds only in-frame clones and misses some; the assay was immunoSEQ multiplex PCR. The profile shows 7,500 to 9,500 clones, 62% of them singletons. Sequencing was done on a sample of tumor tissue. Receptor source: a human donor with diffuse large B-cell lymphoma. Each CDR3 is given with its conserved first and last residue. Fields, in order: D gene, CDR3 length, V gene, J gene, clone size, CDR3 protein, CDR3 DNA. D genes are given only for firm matches. Not every row has a clone size; where given, it reads once, few, many or a size class.

D: .
length: 13
V: TRBV7-2
J: TRBJ1-3
size: .
CDR3: CASSLDPGNTIYF
DNA: TGTGCCAGCAGCTTAGATCCAGGAAACACCATATATTTT

D: .
length: 18
V: TRBV6-1
J: TRBJ1-5
size: .
CDR3: CASSESADPRLSNQPQHF
DNA: TGTGCCAGCAGTGAATCGGCGGATCCACGCCTTAGCAATCAGCCCCAGCATTTT

D: .
length: 10
V: TRBV29-1
J: TRBJ2-3
size: .
CDR3: CSVAADTQYF
DNA: TGCAGCGTTGCCGCAGATACGCAGTATTTT

D: .
length: 12
V: TRBV5-4
J: TRBJ1-2
size: .
CDR3: CASSPGGAGYTF
DNA: TGTGCCAGCAGCCCTGGCGGGGCTGGCTACACCTTC

D: .
length: 14
V: TRBV19
J: TRBJ2-5
size: .
CDR3: CASSGKTVQETQYF
DNA: TGTGCCAGTAGCGGGAAGACTGTTCAAGAGACCCAGTACTTC

D: TRBD2
length: 17
V: TRBV2
J: TRBJ2-5
size: .
CDR3: CASSEIRTSGYQETQYF
DNA: TGTGCCAGCAGTGAAATTCGCACTAGCGGGTACCAAGAGACCCAGTACTTC

D: TRBD1
length: 16
V: TRBV5-4
J: TRBJ2-7
size: once
CDR3: CASSPGAGGRGYEQYF
DNA: TGTGCCAGCAGCCCCGGGGCAGGGGGTAGGGGATACGAGCAGTACTTC

D: .
length: 18
V: TRBV10-3
J: TRBJ1-2
size: .
CDR3: CAISESRQGRGINYGYTF
DNA: TGTGCCATCAGTGAGTCAAGGCAGGGTCGCGGGATTAACTATGGCTACACCTTC

D: .
length: 13
V: TRBV2
J: TRBJ1-6
size: medium-sized
CDR3: CASSDSLDSPLHF
DNA: TGTGCCAGCAGTGACTCCTTGGATTCACCCCTCCACTTT

D: TRBD1
length: 14
V: TRBV27
J: TRBJ1-5
size: .
CDR3: CASRFTGGNQPQHF
DNA: TGTGCCAGCAGATTCACAGGGGGCAATCAGCCCCAGCATTTT

D: .
length: 17
V: TRBV7-8
J: TRBJ2-1
size: .
CDR3: CASSLYIPENAYNEQFF
DNA: TGTGCCAGCAGCTTATATATTCCCGAGAACGCCTACAATGAGCAGTTCTTC

D: .
length: 13
V: TRBV4-2
J: TRBJ2-2
size: .
CDR3: CASSQGGTGELFF
DNA: TGTGCCAGCAGCCAAGGTGGGACCGGGGAGCTGTTTTTT

D: .
length: 12
V: TRBV6-1
J: TRBJ2-3
size: .
CDR3: CASRGHTDTQYF
DNA: TGTGCCAGCAGGGGACACACAGATACGCAGTATTTT

D: .
length: 12
V: TRBV6-5
J: TRBJ1-1
size: .
CDR3: CASRSRGSEAFF
DNA: TGTGCCAGCAGATCCCGAGGGTCTGAAGCTTTCTTT

D: .
length: 15
V: TRBV5-1
J: TRBJ2-6
size: once
CDR3: CASTFDITGANVLTF
DNA: TGCGCCAGCACCTTTGACATAACTGGGGCCAACGTCCTGACTTTC

D: .
length: 17
V: TRBV7-7
J: TRBJ2-3
size: .
CDR3: CASSRLAQGVSTDTQYF
DNA: TGTGCCAGCAGTAGGTTGGCCCAGGGAGTTAGCACAGATACGCAGTATTTT

D: .
length: 11
V: TRBV2
J: TRBJ2-7
size: .
CDR3: CASSEVYEQYF
DNA: TGTGCCAGCAGTGAAGTCTACGAGCAGTACTTC

D: .
length: 13
V: TRBV7-9
J: TRBJ1-2
size: .
CDR3: CASSLEAGTGYTF
DNA: TGTGCCAGCAGCTTAGAGGCAGGGACTGGCTACACCTTC

D: .
length: 13
V: TRBV10-2
J: TRBJ1-2
size: .
CDR3: CASSPAVNYGYTF
DNA: TGCGCCAGCAGCCCAGCCGTAAACTATGGCTACACCTTC

D: .
length: 12
V: TRBV5-1
J: TRBJ2-7
size: .
CDR3: CASSLKTYEQYF
DNA: TGCGCCAGCAGCTTGAAGACCTACGAGCAGTACTTC